The present entry profiles one TCR beta chain with its context. Its antigen is as yet unknown. The data stem from a study of early T cells in non-severe SARS-CoV-2 infection. About the research overall: Investigators sequenced bulk RNA drawn from unsorted whole blood, and chains remained unpaired.

This CDR3 has 13 amino acids. Trimming removed 4 bases at V and 2 bases at J, with 11 bases between. Germline V gives CDR1 DFQATT, CDR2 SNEGSKA (reference sequence). Individual cDNA molecules received unique molecular identifiers. MiXCR, applied by TCRdb to the 5' RACE reads, yields one record per CDR3 protein. The sample carries 70,000 or so distinct CDR3 sequences, 9% to 15% recorded once. Study outcomes and limitations: VDJdb matches were skewed toward anti-spike CD8 T cell responses.

The chain links TRBV20-1 to TRBJ1-1; a weak D match, TRBD1 (5 bases). Source material: whole blood. This clonotype was sampled from an adult who was a healthcare worker with PCR-confirmed SARS-CoV-2 infection or an uninfected control (not recorded which). CDR3 coding DNA: TGCAGTGCTAAGGGCAGGGTAAACACTGAAGCTTTCTTT. Amino acids: CSAKGRVNTEAFF.